This T cell receptor (beta chain) comes out of a study of OX40 agonist ivuxolimab in advanced cancers. The study's findings and limits: The CD4+ and CD8+ T cells in the blood had expanded clonally by week 6 at 0.1 to 3.0 mg/kg. Some patients who did not respond also had low normalized T-cell clonal expansion.

Repertoires were generated with immunoSEQ multiplex PCR, while TCRdb's copy carries only in-frame clones and drops some. The sample consists of tens of thousands of clones, about 91% of them appearing once. Germline CDR1 reads MNHNY; CDR2 reads SVGAGI (reference sequence). The CDR3 contains 13 residues. V lost 2 bases to trimming and J lost 4 bases, with 6 bases between them. A note on this clone: Its matching antigen is unknown.

The sequence came from an adult with an advanced solid tumor such as melanoma, head and neck, liver or kidney cancer. The sample here was CD4+ or CD8+ T cells sorted from blood, taken in a trial of the OX40 agonist ivuxolimab. This rearrangement joins TRBV6-6 to TRBJ1-5; no reliable D call. CDR3: CASSYRENQPQHF. CDR3 nucleotides: TGTGCCAGCAGTTACAGGGAAAATCAGCCCCAGCATTTT.